A single sample is the source of the 27 T cell receptor beta chains below, sequenced in a study of blood T cells in healthy people across ages. PCR was performed a second time for 7 to 11 cycles using a sample-barcoded 5' primer and a J-beta primer mix. TCRdb fed the 5' RACE reads into MiXCR, producing one record per CDR3 protein. Of under 1,000,000 distinct CDR3 sequences listed, about 45% were seen once; the top ten hold around a sixth. Sequencing was done on a sample of blood. These receptors came from a man older than 75 in good health.

This chain connects TRBV18 to TRBJ1-5; D is unclear. The CDR3 extends over 17 amino acids. Germline CDR1 and CDR2: KGHSH and LQKENI. Between the trimmed V and J ends, which lost 4 bases and 2 bases, there was a span of 18 bases. The CDR3 loop reads CASSLGGRRIGNQPQHF. The CDR3 DNA sequence: TGTGCCAGCTCACTCGGCGGGCGCAGGATAGGCAATCAGCCCCAGCATTTT.

The chain links TRBV19 to TRBJ2-7, with 7 positions matching TRBD2. This CDR3 is 14 amino acids long. The ends lost 8 bases at V and 3 bases at J; junction bases unmatched: 10. Germline CDR1 reads LNHDA; CDR2 reads SQIVND (reference sequence). CDR3 protein: CASGLGGLNYEQYF. CDR3 bases: TGTGCCAGTGGCTTGGGAGGGCTAAACTACGAGCAGTACTTC.

The J gene is TRBJ1-4, the V gene TRBV4-1; unclear D gene. Germline V CDR1 and CDR2: MGHRA, YSYEKL. CDR3 length: 15 residues. V lost 2 bases and J 5 bases, leaving 12 bases between the germline ends. In DNA form, the CDR3 reads TGCGCCAGCAGCCAAATAAGGAACAGAAATGAAAAACTGTTTTTT. Protein product: CASSQIRNRNEKLFF.

The V gene is TRBV7-2, the J gene TRBJ2-7; 8 nucleotides line up with TRBD2. Germline V lookup: CDR1 SGHTA, CDR2 FQGNSA. With V trimmed by 3 bases and J by 3 bases, 4 bases remained unmatched. This CDR3 comprises 14 residues. The CDR3: CASSFDSGNYEQYF. The CDR3 bases are TGTGCCAGCAGCTTTGATAGCGGGAACTACGAGCAGTACTTC.

The chain recombines TRBV9 with TRBJ2-5; D is ambiguous. This CDR3 contains 14 residues. Germline V gene sequence: CDR1 SGDLS, CDR2 YYNGEE. Trimming stripped 3 bases from V and 7 bases from J, with 16 bases between. CDR3 nucleotides: TGTGCCAGCAGCGGGGGTGGTGGGGTAGCGACCCAGTACTTC. Residues: CASSGGGGVATQYF.

This clonotype was seen ten or more times. The chain uses TRBV11-2 and TRBJ2-7; 10 bases fit TRBD2. The CDR3 consists of 15 residues. Looked up from germline, CDR1 is SGHAT and CDR2 is FQNNGV. Losses at the gene ends were 5 bases for V and 4 bases for J; bases not matched to a gene: 8. The CDR3 loop reads CASSPTSGVRYEQYF. In nucleotides, the CDR3 is TGTGCCAGCAGCCCAACTAGCGGGGTCCGGTACGAGCAGTACTTC.

V and J are TRBV27 and TRBJ1-4, with D perhaps matching TRBD1 (5 bases). CDR3 length: 15 residues. Germline V gene lookup returns CDR1 MNHEY and CDR2 SMNVEV (reference sequence). V was cut by 4 bases and J by 8 bases, with 17 bases left in between. The CDR3 DNA reads as TGTGCCAGCAGTTGGGGCGGGGGGATTCAGGAAAAACTGTTTTTT. Translated: CASSWGGGIQEKLFF.

The chain is built from TRBV7-2 and TRBJ2-1; D might be TRBD1 or TRBD2, each matching 5 bases. This CDR3 comprises 14 residues. Germline CDR1 SGHTA, CDR2 FQGNSA. V lost 3 bases and J lost 15, with 21 bases in between. CDR3 DNA: TGTGCCAGCAGCTTGTGGGACCTGGAGATCGCGCCGTTCTTC. Translating gives CASSLWDLEIAPFF. Based on the CDR3 plus reference TRBV7-2 and TRBJ2-1, the full variable domain is GAGVSQSPSNKVTEKGKDVELRCDPISGHTALYWYRQSLGQGLEFLIYFQGNSAPDKSGLPSDRFSAERTGGSVSTLTIQRTQQEDSAVYLCASSLWDLEIAPFFGPGTRLTVL.

The chain couples TRBV12-3 or TRBV12-4 to TRBJ2-3, with 7 bases identical to TRBD1. The CDR3 length is 16 residues. The ends lost 6 bases at V and 4 bases at J; junction bases unmatched: 13. The CDR3 DNA follows: TGTGCCAGCAGCTCGGATACAGGGGCTAACGCAGATACGCAGTATTTT. Encoded protein: CASSSDTGANADTQYF.

This sequence joins TRBV12-3 or TRBV12-4 and TRBJ2-7; 13 nucleotides match TRBD2. The V and J ends lost 4 bases and 0 bases, in that order; junction bases with no gene match: 18. CDR3 length: 21 amino acids. The DNA for the CDR3 is TGTGCCAGCAGTTACACCGGAGTGTGGCAGGGGACTAGCGGGAACTCCTACGAGCAGTACTTC. Residues: CASSYTGVWQGTSGNSYEQYF.

CDR3 nucleotides: TGCAGCGAGGGGACAGGGAACTATGGCTACACCTTC. It yields the protein CSEGTGNYGYTF. This chain uses TRBV29-1 with TRBJ1-2; 9 bases line up with TRBD1. Trimming cost V 7 bases and J 2 bases; bases outside gene matches: 2. The CDR3 is made up of 12 amino acids. The V gene's germline CDR1 is SQVTM and CDR2 ANQGSEA.

The chain combines TRBV20-1 with TRBJ2-5; maybe TRBD2 (7 bases). V gave up 5 bases and J gave up 0 bases, with 16 bases separating them. CDR1 and CDR2 from the germline V gene are DFQATT and SNEGSKA (reference sequence). CDR3 size: 15 residues. The CDR3 sequence is CSAEGGREYQETQYF. Written as DNA, the CDR3 is TGCAGTGCTGAAGGGGGGCGGGAGTACCAAGAGACCCAGTACTTC.

The chain joins TRBV6-5 to TRBJ2-7, with 13 positions matching TRBD2. The J call is uncertain, as TRBJ2-5 better fits the DNA end. From germline, CDR1 is MNHEY and CDR2 SVGAGI. The CDR3 totals 18 residues. The CDR3: CASSYSGLAGDTWETQYF. CDR3 nucleotide sequence: TGTGCCAGCAGTTACTCTGGACTAGCGGGAGACACTTGGGAGACCCAGTACTTC.

The chain joins TRBV4-2 to TRBJ1-1, with a possible D match to TRBD1 (6 bases). The CDR3 extends over 15 amino acids. Trimming stripped 1 base from V and 4 bases from J, with 13 bases between. The germline V gene encodes CDR1 LGHNA and CDR2 YNFKEQ. The CDR3 DNA sequence: TGTGCCAGCAGCCAAGCACAGGGTGGAAGCACTGAAGCTTTCTTT. Its protein is CASSQAQGGSTEAFF.

This clonotype was counted between two and nine times. A junction end diverges from the germline sequence, so it may reflect a read error. This sequence joins TRBV20-1 and TRBJ1-1, with TRBD1 matching over 7 bases. The V gene's germline CDR1 is DFQATT and CDR2 SNEGSKA (reference sequence). This CDR3 contains 12 residues. The chain's CDR3 is CSPRGQRTEAFF. In DNA form, the CDR3 reads TGCAGTCCTAGGGGGCAAAGGACTGAAGCTTTCTTT.

This clonotype was counted many times. The J gene is TRBJ1-5, the V gene TRBV20-1, with 7 nucleotides matching TRBD1. V shed 6 bases and J 3 bases; nucleotides not matched to a gene: 5. This CDR3 region has 13 residues. CDR1 and CDR2 from the germline V gene are DFQATT and SNEGSKA (reference sequence). Here the CDR3 DNA reads TGCAGTGCGGTCACAGGGGTCAATCAGCCCCAGCATTTT. This codes for CSAVTGVNQPQHF.

This clonotype has a count of ten or more. The rearrangement uses TRBV21-1 and TRBJ2-7. TRBV21-1 is shown as a pseudogene. This CDR3 spans 15 amino acids. In DNA, the CDR3 is TGTGCCAGCAGCAGCCAGGACGATGCTCACGGCGAGCAGTACTTC. Amino acid sequence: CASSSQDDAHGEQYF.

With respect to this clonotype: A much larger clonotype is one base distant, so this may be a read error. This CDR3 reads CASSVGLTSDTYNEQFF. CDR3 nucleotides: TGTGCCAGCAGCGTGGGCCTGACTAGCGACACCTACAATGAGCAGTTCTTC. The chain employs TRBV5-6 and TRBJ2-1; 8 bases match TRBD2. Germline lookup yields CDR1 SGHDT and CDR2 YYEEEE. CDR3 length: 17 residues. The ends lost 4 bases at V and 2 bases at J; junction bases unmatched: 11.

The chain couples TRBV2 to TRBJ2-7; D may match TRBD1 or TRBD2 (7 bases each). The CDR3 has 15 amino acids. Trimming took 4 bases from V and 2 from J, leaving 15 bases between them. Germline CDR1 is SNHLY and CDR2 is FYNNEI. In DNA form, the CDR3 reads TGTGCCAGCAGTGCACAGGGGAGGGGGACCTACGAGCAGTACTTC. Translated, it gives CASSAQGRGTYEQYF.

The gene calls are TRBV24-1 and TRBJ2-1; D ambiguous. The end of the DNA is better explained by TRBJ2-7, so the J call may be wrong. The CDR3 contains 12 residues. Germline CDR1 and CDR2: KGHDR and SFDVKD. The CDR3: CATSISYNEQYF. In nucleotides, the CDR3 is TGTGCCACCAGTATCTCTTACAATGAGCAGTACTTC.

In its sample, this clonotype was seen a few times. Written as DNA, the CDR3 is TGTGCCAGCAGCCTCCCAGTAAGCTCCTACAATGAGCAGTTCTTC. As protein: CASSLPVSSYNEQFF. The chain carries TRBV28 and TRBJ2-1; no reliable D call. The length of the CDR3 is 15 residues. Germline V CDR1 and CDR2: MDHEN, SYDVKM. With 6 bases removed from V and 0 bases from J, the gap between germline ends came to 12 bases.

This clonotype was seen ten or more times. This chain links TRBV4-3 with TRBJ2-1; possibly TRBD1 or TRBD2 for D (5 bases each). Germline-derived CDR1 and CDR2 are LGHNA and YSLEER. Trimming took 0 bases from V and 4 from J, leaving 13 bases between them. CDR3 length equals 16 residues. The CDR3 region has the DNA TGCGCCAGCAGCCAAGATGGGGGTTGGGGGTACAATGAGCAGTTCTTC. This gives the protein CASSQDGGWGYNEQFF.

The V and J genes are TRBV2 and TRBJ2-6; D not resolved. Trimming stripped 7 bases from V and 1 base from J, with 5 bases between. Germline lookup yields CDR1 SNHLY and CDR2 FYNNEI. This CDR3 comprises 13 residues. CDR3 amino acids: CASKQSGANVLTF. CDR3 nucleotides: TGTGCCAGCAAACAATCTGGGGCCAACGTCCTGACTTTC.

Only a few counts were recorded for this clonotype. The chain recombines TRBV3-1 with TRBJ2-5; a weak D match, TRBD1 (5 bases). Germline loops: CDR1 LGHDT, CDR2 YNNKEL (reference sequence). Trimming stripped 0 bases from V and 13 bases from J, with 18 bases between. The CDR3 runs 14 residues. CDR3 sequence (DNA): TGTGCCAGCAGCCAAGATACCCTAGGGGTCGACATGTACTTC. Translating gives CASSQDTLGVDMYF.

This chain connects TRBV28 to TRBJ1-2; tentatively, D is TRBD1 (5 bases). The CDR3 has 12 residues. Germline V CDR1 and CDR2: MDHEN, SYDVKM. V was pared by 9 bases and J by 7 bases, with 15 bases between. This CDR3 is CASWGGDGGYTF. The CDR3 DNA is TGTGCCAGTTGGGGCGGGGACGGTGGCTACACCTTC.

This sequence joins TRBV12-5 and TRBJ1-1; D gene unclear. This CDR3 is built from 15 residues. Trimming took 3 bases from V and 1 from J, leaving 12 bases between them. Germline CDR1 LGHNT, CDR2 FRNRAP. Here the CDR3 DNA reads TGTGCTAGTGGTTTTGCCCCGACGGCGAACACTGAAGCTTTCTTT. Translated, it gives CASGFAPTANTEAFF.

This clonotype was seen more than once but under ten times. This chain uses TRBV5-1 with TRBJ2-1; 9 bases line up with TRBD2. The germline V gene encodes CDR1 SGHRS and CDR2 YFSETQ. The CDR3 is made up of 16 amino acids. The V and J ends lost 0 bases and 4 bases, in that order; junction bases with no gene match: 5. CDR3 DNA: TGCGCCAGCAGCTTGGACACGGGACTAGCTTACAATGAGCAGTTCTTC. Translated: CASSLDTGLAYNEQFF.